The 32 T cell receptor beta chains below all came from one sample that was sequenced in a study of blood T cell repertoires in COVID-19. Produced via immunoSEQ multiplex PCR; TCRdb's table is partial and in-frame only. The top ten clones hold less than 2% of a sample with roughly 130,000 clones, around 80% of them seen once. The sequenced sample was peripheral blood. The receptors derive from a man in his 70s with acute or convalescent COVID-19.

V gene TRBV29-1 combines with J gene TRBJ2-1, with a weak D call TRBD1 (7 bases). Trimming cost V 7 bases and J 6 bases, with 16 bases left between them. The CDR3 spans 13 residues. The germline gives CDR1 SQVTM, CDR2 ANQGSEA. The CDR3: CSGLGGLVNEQFF. The CDR3 nucleotides are TGCAGCGGACTAGGGGGCTTAGTCAATGAGCAGTTCTTC.

V is TRBV6-5 and J is TRBJ1-2; 7 bases are a match to TRBD1. The length of the CDR3 is 13 residues. Germline CDR1 MNHEY, CDR2 SVGAGI. Trimming took 4 bases from V and 4 from J; bases not matched to a gene: 3. CDR3 sequence (DNA): TGTGCCAGCAGTTTTAGGGGGCGCTATGGCTACACCTTC. Translating it yields CASSFRGRYGYTF.

The chain has TRBV28 and TRBJ1-1; 9 bases are shared with TRBD1. V was pared by 2 bases and J by 3 bases, with 4 bases of the junction left unmatched. From germline, CDR1 is MDHEN and CDR2 SYDVKM. CDR3 size: 15 residues. The CDR3 region is CASSLVGTGYTEAFF. The DNA of the CDR3 is TGTGCCAGCAGTTTAGTCGGGACAGGGTACACTGAAGCTTTCTTT.

CDR3 residues: CATSKRTSPGELFF. CDR3 DNA sequence: TGTGCCACCAGCAAACGGACTAGCCCCGGGGAGCTGTTTTTT. The V gene is TRBV15, the J gene TRBJ2-2, with 8 bases identical to TRBD2. The CDR3 runs 14 residues. The ends lost 4 bases at V and 6 bases at J; junction bases unmatched: 4. Looked up from germline, CDR1 is LNHNV and CDR2 is YYDKDF (reference sequence). The entire variable domain, with the rest obtained from reference TRBV15 and TRBJ2-2, is as follows: DAMVIQNPRYQVTQFGKPVTLSCSQTLNHNVMYWYQQKSSQAPKLLFHYYDKDFNNEADTPDNFQSRRPNTSFCFLDIRSPGLGDTAMYLCATSKRTSPGELFFGEGSRLTVL.

This chain connects TRBV12-5 to TRBJ1-1; D ambiguous. Deletions cut 2 bases from V and 3 bases from J, with 7 bases between. The germline gives CDR1 LGHNT, CDR2 FRNRAP. The length of the CDR3 is 13 residues. The CDR3 sequence is CASGLRRDTEAFF. CDR3 nucleotide sequence: TGTGCTAGTGGTTTGAGGCGGGACACTGAAGCTTTCTTT.

The gene calls are TRBV5-1 and TRBJ1-1; a weak D match, TRBD1 (5 bases). CDR1 is SGHRS, CDR2 YFSETQ, per germline. The V end was cut by 7 bases, the J end by 1 base, with 14 bases between. This CDR3 has 14 amino acids. In DNA, the CDR3 is TGCGCCAGCGAGGAGGGTCAGGGGAACACTGAAGCTTTCTTT. This translates into CASEEGQGNTEAFF.

This chain uses TRBV12-3 or TRBV12-4 with TRBJ1-6, with 9 bases identical to TRBD1. The CDR3 sequence is 13 residues long. Germline trimming cut 3 bases from V and 10 bases from J; bases unmatched to any gene: 1. The CDR3 here is CASSFDRGSPLHF. CDR3 DNA sequence: TGTGCCAGCAGTTTTGACAGGGGGTCACCCCTCCACTTT.

As for this clone: A read error may account for a junction end that differs from germline. The chain is built from TRBV5-1 and TRBJ2-7; D possibly corresponds to TRBD1 (6 bases). Germline CDR1 is SGHRS and CDR2 is YFSETQ. This CDR3 spans 12 amino acids. In DNA, the CDR3 is TGCGCCAGCAGCACCGGACAGTACGTGCAGTACTTC. Protein sequence: CASSTGQYVQYF.

The chain links TRBV6-4 to TRBJ1-5; D uncertain. Trimming took off 5 bases at V and 6 bases at J, with 11 bases between the two ends. Germline V gene data show CDR1 as MRHNA and CDR2 as SNTAGT. The CDR3 has 13 amino acids. CDR3 sequence reads: CASSSEVGQPQHF. CDR3 bases: TGTGCCAGCAGTTCCGAGGTGGGTCAGCCCCAGCATTTT.

The chain uses TRBV5-4 and TRBJ2-7; D perhaps matches TRBD2 (5 bases). This CDR3 is built from 15 residues. V was trimmed by 2 bases and J by 4 bases, leaving 16 bases between them. Germline V lookup: CDR1 SGHNT, CDR2 YYREEE (reference sequence). The CDR3 bases are TGTGCCAGCAGCTTCTTTCCAGGAGGCACTTACGAGCAGTACTTC. Its translation is CASSFFPGGTYEQYF.

This chain uses TRBV6-1 with TRBJ2-7; D may be TRBD1 (5 bases). CDR1 and CDR2 (germline): MNHNS, SASEGT. Between the trimmed V and J ends, which lost 2 bases and 0 bases, there was a span of 11 bases. CDR3 length: 15 amino acids. The CDR3 loop is CASSEIQGASYEQYF. The CDR3 DNA follows: TGTGCCAGCAGTGAAATTCAGGGCGCCTCCTACGAGCAGTACTTC.

This clone was seen only once. The chain's CDR3 is CASTPLSAYGYTF. The CDR3 region has the DNA TGTGCCAGCACTCCCCTTAGCGCCTATGGCTACACCTTC. The genes are TRBV12-3 or TRBV12-4 and TRBJ1-2; the D is unclear. The CDR3 loop spans 13 amino acids. Trimming cost V 7 bases and J 4 bases, with 13 bases left between them.

Regarding this clone: Other DNA variants within this sample encode the same CDR3. The chain couples TRBV9 to TRBJ1-3; perhaps TRBD1 as D (5 bases). Trimming shortened V by 4 bases and J by 9 bases, and 23 bases separated the two germline ends. Germline assignment: CDR1 SGDLS and CDR2 YYNGEE. This CDR3 has 16 residues. This CDR3 is CASSSRRGTGGTTIYF. In DNA, the CDR3 is TGTGCCAGCAGCTCGAGACGGGGGACGGGCGGTACCACCATATATTTT.

CDR3 DNA: TGCGCCAGCAGCCAACGGGGACAGGGGGACACTGAAGCTTTCTTT. It specifies CASSQRGQGDTEAFF. The chain joins TRBV4-1 to TRBJ1-1; 11 bases fit TRBD1. Unmatched junction bases numbered 2, after V lost 2 bases and J lost 3 bases. This CDR3 comprises 15 residues. Germline CDR1 and CDR2: MGHRA and YSYEKL.

This rearrangement joins TRBV15 to TRBJ2-5, with 12 bases identical to TRBD2. CDR3 length: 15 residues. The trim removed 1 base at V and 5 bases at J, leaving 2 bases unmatched. CDR1 LNHNV and CDR2 YYDKDF come from the germline V gene (reference sequence). The CDR3 region is CATSRGGTSGETQYF. For the CDR3, the DNA is TGTGCCACCAGCAGAGGGGGGACTAGCGGGGAGACCCAGTACTTC.

The sample holds a few counts of this clone. Within the sample, other DNA sequences also encode this same CDR3. CDR3 in DNA: TGCGCCAGCAGCTTGAGGGCTGACAGGGGGGAAGCTTTCTTT. This translates into CASSLRADRGEAFF. The chain carries TRBV5-1 and TRBJ1-1; 9 nucleotides match TRBD1. After removal of 1 base from V and 8 bases from J, the junction contained 6 bases not matched to a gene. Germline V gene lookup returns CDR1 SGHRS and CDR2 YFSETQ. The CDR3 is made up of 14 amino acids.

The rearrangement uses TRBV7-2 and TRBJ2-3; 14 bases are shared with TRBD2. Germline-derived CDR1 and CDR2 are SGHTA and FQGNSA. V shed 4 bases, J shed 6 bases, and the junction held 3 bases outside the gene matches. This CDR3 has 15 amino acids. The CDR3 region is CASSSRTSGGDTQYF. In DNA, the CDR3 is TGTGCCAGCAGCTCCCGGACTAGCGGGGGGGATACGCAGTATTTT.

Only a few counts were recorded for this clone. V and J are TRBV30 and TRBJ2-2; D gene ambiguous. V shed 4 bases and J shed 1 base, with 4 bases lying between them. Germline-derived CDR1 and CDR2 are GTSNPN and SVGIG (reference sequence). This CDR3 contains 12 residues. DNA for the CDR3: TGTGCCTGGACACTGAACACCGGGGAGCTGTTTTTT. This sequence encodes CAWTLNTGELFF.

The genes are TRBV4-1 and TRBJ2-7; 15 positions agree with TRBD2. This CDR3 has 15 amino acids. In germline, CDR1 is MGHRA, CDR2 YSYEKL. Losses at the gene ends were 8 bases for V and 1 base for J; bases not matched to a gene: 3. The CDR3 nucleotides read TGCGCCAGCGGGACTAGCGGGGGGAGGTCCTACGAGCAGTACTTC. This sequence encodes CASGTSGGRSYEQYF.

V is TRBV3-1 (or the pseudogene TRBV3-2) and J is TRBJ2-5; possibly TRBD2 for D (6 bases). Germline CDR1 reads LGHDT; CDR2 reads YNNKEL (reference sequence). This CDR3 has 14 residues. Trimming took 5 bases from V and 5 from J, leaving 15 bases between them. The CDR3 coding sequence is TGTGCCAGCAGCGCTTCGGCGGGGTTTGAGACCCAGTACTTC. Translated: CASSASAGFETQYF.

V usage is TRBV27 and J usage is TRBJ2-2, with D perhaps TRBD1 (6 bases). CDR3 size: 14 residues. Looked up from germline, CDR1 is MNHEY and CDR2 is SMNVEV (reference sequence). Trimming stripped 7 bases from V and 4 bases from J, with 13 bases between. The CDR3 DNA reads as TGTGCCAGCACCTTGTGGGGGCCCACCGGGGAGCTGTTTTTT. It translates to CASTLWGPTGELFF.

The chain links TRBV28 to TRBJ2-7; 7 bases are shared with TRBD1. Per germline, CDR1 MDHEN and CDR2 SYDVKM. The CDR3 has 12 residues. Trimming cost V 6 bases and J 5 bases; bases outside gene matches: 4. The CDR3 nucleotides read TGTGCCAGCAGGCCAACAGGGGACGAGCAGTACTTC. Its translation is CASRPTGDEQYF.

The chain employs TRBV5-6 and TRBJ1-2; D remains unclear. Germline lookup yields CDR1 SGHDT and CDR2 YYEEEE. The CDR3 is 15 residues long. Trimming cost V 0 bases and J 0 bases, with 9 bases left between them. In nucleotides, the CDR3 is TGTGCCAGCAGCTTGGGCCCCTTAGCTAACTATGGCTACACCTTC. Its protein is CASSLGPLANYGYTF.

The gene calls are TRBV5-4 and TRBJ2-5; 10 bases agree with TRBD2. The V and J ends lost 2 bases and 4 bases, in that order; junction bases with no gene match: 11. The CDR3 consists of 17 residues. CDR1 and CDR2 from the germline V gene are SGHNT and YYREEE (reference sequence). CDR3 protein: CASSLLAGSQERETQYF. In nucleotides, the CDR3 is TGTGCCAGCAGCTTACTAGCGGGGTCCCAAGAGCGAGAGACCCAGTACTTC.

V is TRBV3-1 (or the pseudogene TRBV3-2) and J is TRBJ2-3; TRBD2 agrees at 7 bases. V shed 4 bases and J 2 bases; nucleotides not matched to a gene: 3. This CDR3 comprises 14 residues. Germline V gives CDR1 LGHDT, CDR2 YNNKEL (reference sequence). As DNA, the CDR3 is TGTGCCAGCAGCCCCGGGACTACCACAGATACGCAGTATTTT. Amino acids: CASSPGTTTDTQYF.

This clone was detected once. This chain uses TRBV7-9 with TRBJ1-4; 10 bases match TRBD1. The ends lost 4 bases at V and 5 bases at J; junction bases unmatched: 1. The CDR3 runs 14 residues. Looked up from germline, CDR1 is SEHNR and CDR2 is FQNEAQ (reference sequence). For the CDR3, the DNA is TGTGCCAGCAGCTCGACAGGGGGCAATGAAAAACTGTTTTTT. Protein product: CASSSTGGNEKLFF.

The chain combines TRBV15 with TRBJ2-3; no definite D call. The length of the CDR3 is 14 residues. The germline V gene encodes CDR1 LNHNV and CDR2 YYDKDF (reference sequence). With 7 bases removed from V and 0 bases from J, the gap between germline ends came to 11 bases. CDR3 sequence reads: CATKPEESTDTQYF. In DNA, the CDR3 is TGTGCCACCAAACCAGAGGAAAGCACAGATACGCAGTATTTT.

The rearrangement links TRBV12-3 or TRBV12-4 to TRBJ2-7, with D possibly being TRBD1 (6 bases). V lost 2 bases to trimming and J lost 4 bases, with 9 bases between them. The length of the CDR3 is 13 residues. The CDR3 reads CASSLLQGYEQYF. The CDR3 DNA follows: TGTGCCAGCAGTTTACTACAGGGTTACGAGCAGTACTTC.

This clone has just a few counts. The rearrangement joins TRBV30 to TRBJ1-4; weak D call: TRBD1 (5 bases). CDR1 GTSNPN and CDR2 SVGIG come from the germline V gene (reference sequence). V was cut by 0 bases and J by 8 bases, with 10 bases left in between. The length of the CDR3 is 13 residues. CDR3 nucleotides: TGTGCCTGGAGTGTGGGGGGGAGGGAAAAACTGTTTTTT. This translates into CAWSVGGREKLFF.

The CDR3 protein is CASSRGGSGRTYYGYTF. CDR3 in DNA: TGTGCCAGCAGCCGCGGTGGGTCAGGTCGGACTTACTATGGCTACACCTTC. J is TRBJ1-2 and V is TRBV7-9, with D uncertain. The CDR3 sequence is 17 residues long. V shed 5 bases and J shed 3 bases, with 22 bases lying between them. Germline CDR1 and CDR2: SEHNR and FQNEAQ (reference sequence).

This chain connects TRBV20-1 to TRBJ1-6; D call uncertain. The CDR3 is 15 amino acids. From germline, CDR1 is DFQATT and CDR2 SNEGSKA (reference sequence). V lost 3 bases to trimming and J lost 9 bases, with 18 bases between them. CDR3 loop: CSASGPVRRGSPLHF. CDR3 nucleotides: TGCAGTGCTAGTGGCCCAGTGAGGCGAGGTTCACCCCTCCACTTT.

The rearrangement uses TRBV10-3 and TRBJ1-4, with 8 bases fitting TRBD1. CDR1 and CDR2 (germline): ENHRY, SYGVKD. The CDR3 runs 16 residues. With V trimmed by 3 bases and J by 3 bases, 6 bases remained unmatched. For the CDR3, the DNA is TGTGCCATCAGTGATAGCGCGACAGGGGCTAATGAAAAACTGTTTTTT. Translation gives CAISDSATGANEKLFF.